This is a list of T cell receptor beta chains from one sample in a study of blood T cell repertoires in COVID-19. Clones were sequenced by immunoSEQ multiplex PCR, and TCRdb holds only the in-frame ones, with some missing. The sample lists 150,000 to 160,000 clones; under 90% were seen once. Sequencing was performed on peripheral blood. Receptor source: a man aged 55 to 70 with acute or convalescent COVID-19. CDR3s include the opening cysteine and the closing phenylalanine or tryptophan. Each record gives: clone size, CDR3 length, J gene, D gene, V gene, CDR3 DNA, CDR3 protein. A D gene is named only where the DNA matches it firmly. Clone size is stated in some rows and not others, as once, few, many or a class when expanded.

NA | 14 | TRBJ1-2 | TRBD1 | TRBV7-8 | TGTGCCAGCAGCCCCCGCGGGACAGGGGATGGCTACACCTTC | CASSPRGTGDGYTF
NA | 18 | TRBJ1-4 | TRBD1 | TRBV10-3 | TGTGCCATCAGTGAGGGGACAGGCCTCATCCCTTCGGGTGAAAAACTGTTTTTT | CAISEGTGLIPSGEKLFF
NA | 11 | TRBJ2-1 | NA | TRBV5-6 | TGTGCCAGCAGCGTTAGCGTAGCGCAGTTCTTC | CASSVSVAQFF
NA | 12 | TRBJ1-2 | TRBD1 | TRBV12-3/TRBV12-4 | TGTGCCAGCACCTTTAGGGGACAGGGCTACACCTTC | CASTFRGQGYTF
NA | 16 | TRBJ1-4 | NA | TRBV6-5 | TGTGCCAGCAGTTACTCGATTTCCCGGGGAGAACAAAAACTGTTTTTT | CASSYSISRGEQKLFF
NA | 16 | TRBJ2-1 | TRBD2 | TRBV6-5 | TGTGCCAGCAGTTACTCGGGCGGGAGGGCCCTCGATGAGCAGTTCTTC | CASSYSGGRALDEQFF
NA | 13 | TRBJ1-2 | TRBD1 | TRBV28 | TGTGCCAGCAGACGCGGGACAGGGTTCGGCTACACCTTC | CASRRGTGFGYTF
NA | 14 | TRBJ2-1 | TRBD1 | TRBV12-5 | TGTGCTAGTGGTTCAGGGGGCTCCTACAATGAGCAGTTCTTC | CASGSGGSYNEQFF
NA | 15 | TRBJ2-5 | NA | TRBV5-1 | TGCGCCAGCAGCTCGGGACAGCGGGCGGGGGAGACCCAGTACTTC | CASSSGQRAGETQYF
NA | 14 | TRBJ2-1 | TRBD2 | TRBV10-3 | TGTGCCATGTCGGGAACTAGCGGGGGCAATGAGCAGTTCTTC | CAMSGTSGGNEQFF
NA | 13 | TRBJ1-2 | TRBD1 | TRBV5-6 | TGTGCCAGCAGCACGGACAGGGAAAATGGCTACACCTTC | CASSTDRENGYTF
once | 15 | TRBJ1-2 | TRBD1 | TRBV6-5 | TGTGCCAGCAGTAACCTTGACAGGGGGAGGGATGGCTACACCTTC | CASSNLDRGRDGYTF
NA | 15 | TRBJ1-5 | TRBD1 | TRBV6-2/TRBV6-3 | TGTGCCAGCAGTTACACAGGGGGCCCCTATCAGCCCCAGCATTTT | CASSYTGGPYQPQHF
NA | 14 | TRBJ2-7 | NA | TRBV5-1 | TGCGCCAGCAGCGGAAACAGTCACTCCTACGAGCAGTACTTC | CASSGNSHSYEQYF
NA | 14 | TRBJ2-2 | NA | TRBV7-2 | TGTGCCAGCAGGGTATCGGTGAACACCGGGGAGCTGTTTTTT | CASRVSVNTGELFF
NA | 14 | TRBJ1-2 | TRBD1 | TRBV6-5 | TGTGCCAGCAGTTTGACAGGGGGACGGGGCGGCTACACTTTC | CASSLTGGRGGYTF
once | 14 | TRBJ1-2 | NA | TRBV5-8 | TGTGCCAGCAAGGAGGGGAGCGGAGACTATGGCTACACCTTC | CASKEGSGDYGYTF
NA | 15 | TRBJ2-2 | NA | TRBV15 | TGTGCCACCAGCAGAGGCGGGGGCAACACCGGGGAGCTGTTTTTT | CATSRGGGNTGELFF